A selection of T cell receptor beta chains follows, all from one sample in a study of cytotoxic CD8 clonotypes in ibrutinib-treated CLL. TCRdb's table, derived via immunoSEQ multiplex PCR, lists solely in-frame clones and lacks some. The sample contains over 45,000 clones, roughly 49% of which appear only once. The source was PBMCs, collected at disease progression, from a patient treated with ibrutinib. Receptor source: a human donor with chronic lymphocytic leukemia. Both conserved end residues are part of each CDR3.

v_call,cdr3_aa
TRBV11-2,CASSLDRGTGIRMNTEAFF
TRBV6-1,CASRPGTAHNQPQHF
TRBV27,CASSLRGSDTEAFF
TRBV9,CASSVDTGVPNEKLFF
TRBV2,CASIRQDNEKLFF
TRBV27,CASSLSFGDQQYF
TRBV11-3,CASSLEGGRGYTF
TRBV9,CASSPTLAANTGELFF
TRBV5-1,CASSLSGTSTDTQYF
TRBV6-5,CASTPQLAGYHEQYF
TRBV15,CATSRDQGGLEPQHF
TRBV13,CASSSPITGSLNTGELFF
TRBV5-1,CASSGLGDEQFF
TRBV7-9,CASSKRSISYEQYF
TRBV7-7,CASSHIGETQYF
TRBV6-5,CASSIAGGSYEQYF
TRBV6-5,CASSQWDSNQPQHF
TRBV5-1,CASSLGRASGTDTQYF
TRBV10-3,CAISPGETRGNTIYF
TRBV7-2,CASSLTGGSSYNEQFF
TRBV6-5,CASSYSDLMAEAFF
TRBV9,CASSAAGQMNTEAFF
TRBV5-4,CASSLKTGGLGGYTF
TRBV27,CASRNTLGSYNSPLHF
TRBV28,CASAGAGTDTQYF
TRBV10-3,CAINTGTETEAFF
TRBV7-2,CASSLVAPNTEAFF
TRBV6-5,CASSYSGRGTEAFF
TRBV7-8,CASSAGAWNEQFF
TRBV6-6,CASRGQGGFGNQPQHF
TRBV28,CASSLPGDNEQFF
TRBV7-2,CASSFDPTVEPQHF
TRBV30,CAWSASYEQYF
TRBV19,CASSITSGTDYYGYTF
TRBV5-6,CASSPGIYNEQFF
TRBV30,CAWTRGASSNLYEQYF
TRBV5-1,CASSLTSGPNQPQHF
TRBV9,CASSVVNSNQPQHF
TRBV9,CASSVSGLVNTGELFF
TRBV7-9,CASSLQRDLAGDHYEQYF
TRBV6-1,CASRSVVGNEQFF
TRBV18,CASSPAPNYGYTF
TRBV6-1,CASSRMNTEAFF
TRBV7-2,CASSSREMNTEAFF
TRBV7-2,CASSLSGTSGAPYEQYF